This TCR beta chain is drawn from a study of kidney transplant recipient with SARS-CoV-2 infection. From the reads, TCRdb called clonotypes with MiXCR, one entry per CDR3 protein. The table lists fewer than 250,000 distinct CDR3 sequences, around 26% of them singletons. In this sample, this clonotype turned up a few times. Germline-derived CDR1 and CDR2 are DFQATT and SNEGSKA (reference sequence). The V and J ends lost 5 bases and 2 bases, in that order; junction bases with no gene match: 3. CDR3 length: 13 amino acids. The TCR originated in a male patient between 25 and 40 years old who had COVID-19 and was a kidney transplant recipient. Some of the T cells may derive from the graft donor. This specimen was a blood sample, taken at baseline and between days 110 and 120 from a kidney transplant recipient. V and J are TRBV20-1 and TRBJ1-2; 9 nucleotides line up with TRBD1. CDR3 in amino acids: CSAVTGGNYGYTF. In nucleotides, the CDR3 is TGCAGTGCTGTTACAGGGGGCAACTATGGCTACACCTTC.